Listed below are T cell receptor beta chains from one sample, sequenced in a study of cytomegalovirus exposure and HLA in healthy donors. Generated by immunoSEQ multiplex PCR, the TCRdb table keeps only in-frame clones and is missing some. The sample consists of about 200,000 clones, 79% of them appearing once. Input material: PBMCs. The receptors were gathered from a woman aged 30 to 39 in good health and CMV-seropositive. Both conserved end residues are part of each CDR3. The D gene is left open where the match is weak. For some rows the clone size is stated as once, few or many, or as a class when expanded; others skip it.

CDR3: CASSYWASGSSDTQYF
DNA: TGTGCCAGCAGTTACTGGGCTAGCGGGAGCTCAGATACGCAGTATTTT
J: TRBJ2-3
D: TRBD2
size: once
V: TRBV6-5

CDR3: CASSTGTLGNTIYF
DNA: TGCGCCAGCAGCACCGGGACTCTGGGCAACACCATATATTTT
J: TRBJ1-3
D: NA
size: NA
V: TRBV5-1

CDR3: CASSSWGPYEQYF
DNA: TGTGCCAGCAGCTCCTGGGGCCCCTACGAGCAGTACTTC
J: TRBJ2-7
D: NA
size: NA
V: TRBV7-2

CDR3: CASSHRQPSGKNEQFF
DNA: TGTGCCAGCAGTCACCGACAGCCCTCTGGTAAGAATGAGCAGTTCTTC
J: TRBJ2-1
D: NA
size: NA
V: TRBV6-6

CDR3: CASSELREWRKAFF
DNA: TGCGCCAGCAGTGAGCTGAGGGAGTGGAGGAAAGCTTTCTTT
J: TRBJ1-1
D: NA
size: NA
V: TRBV10-2

CDR3: CASTLGGSGNTIYF
DNA: TGTGCCAGCACCCTAGGAGGATCTGGAAACACCATATATTTT
J: TRBJ1-3
D: NA
size: NA
V: TRBV6-1

CDR3: CASSLGNSGGASTGELFF
DNA: TGCGCCAGCAGCCTGGGAAATAGCGGGGGGGCCAGCACCGGGGAGCTGTTTTTT
J: TRBJ2-2
D: TRBD2
size: NA
V: TRBV5-1

CDR3: CASSRPGHTDTQYF
DNA: TGTGCCAGCAGCCGCCCGGGACACACAGATACGCAGTATTTT
J: TRBJ2-3
D: NA
size: few
V: TRBV6-5

CDR3: CASRQTGRNTEAFF
DNA: TGTGCCAGCAGGCAAACAGGGAGGAACACTGAAGCTTTCTTT
J: TRBJ1-1
D: NA
size: NA
V: TRBV6-5

CDR3: CASSSYRDGRNQPQHF
DNA: TGTGCCAGCAGTTCCTACAGGGATGGGCGCAATCAGCCCCAGCATTTT
J: TRBJ1-5
D: NA
size: NA
V: TRBV27

CDR3: CSLGRHEQYF
DNA: TGCAGTCTAGGGAGGCACGAGCAGTACTTC
J: TRBJ2-7
D: NA
size: NA
V: TRBV20-1

CDR3: CASSSPGGANNEQFF
DNA: TGTGCCAGCAGCTCGCCGGGGGGGGCGAACAATGAGCAGTTCTTC
J: TRBJ2-1
D: TRBD2
size: NA
V: TRBV11-2

CDR3: CASSRPGTGYYGYTF
DNA: TGTGCCAGCAGCCGTCCCGGGACAGGTTACTATGGCTACACCTTC
J: TRBJ1-2
D: TRBD1
size: NA
V: TRBV5-8

CDR3: CASSRSARVEYVGGYGYTF
DNA: TGCGCCAGCAGCCGATCAGCAAGGGTGGAATACGTGGGAGGCTATGGCTACACCTTC
J: TRBJ1-2
D: NA
size: NA
V: TRBV4-3

CDR3: CASSLRGGYTGELFF
DNA: TGTGCCAGCAGTTTGCGGGGGGGGTACACCGGGGAGCTGTTTTTT
J: TRBJ2-2
D: TRBD2
size: NA
V: TRBV7-2

CDR3: CASSQDIREATYEQYF
DNA: TGCGCCAGCAGCCAAGATATAAGGGAGGCCACCTACGAGCAGTACTTC
J: TRBJ2-7
D: NA
size: NA
V: TRBV4-1

CDR3: CASTPRRGTRNTGELFF
DNA: TGTGCCAGCACCCCCAGGAGGGGGACTAGAAACACCGGGGAGCTGTTTTTT
J: TRBJ2-2
D: TRBD2
size: NA
V: TRBV9

CDR3: CASSLPGLAGVADTQYF
DNA: TGTGCCAGCAGCTTACCGGGACTAGCGGGAGTTGCCGATACGCAGTATTTT
J: TRBJ2-3
D: TRBD2
size: NA
V: TRBV7-2

CDR3: CATSRGGGRSTEAFF
DNA: TGTGCCACCAGCAGAGGGGGGGGTCGTTCCACTGAAGCTTTCTTT
J: TRBJ1-1
D: NA
size: NA
V: TRBV15

CDR3: CASNYSLNYGYTF
DNA: TGTGCCAGCAATTATTCCCTAAACTATGGCTACACCTTC
J: TRBJ1-2
D: NA
size: NA
V: TRBV6-5

CDR3: CASSKRQPTNEKLFF
DNA: TGTGCCAGCAGTAAAAGACAGCCAACTAATGAAAAACTGTTTTTT
J: TRBJ1-4
D: NA
size: NA
V: TRBV27

CDR3: CASSENSRGTDTQYF
DNA: TGCGCCAGCAGTGAGAACTCCAGGGGTACAGATACGCAGTATTTT
J: TRBJ2-3
D: NA
size: NA
V: TRBV10-2

CDR3: CASSVTGQGNTEAFF
DNA: TGTGCCAGCAGCGTGACGGGACAGGGGAACACTGAAGCTTTCTTT
J: TRBJ1-1
D: TRBD1
size: NA
V: TRBV9

CDR3: CASRPGLGTGNEQFF
DNA: TGTGCCAGCAGACCCGGACTAGGGACGGGAAATGAGCAGTTCTTC
J: TRBJ2-1
D: TRBD2
size: NA
V: TRBV2

CDR3: CASSIGTSGGLLAKNIQYF
DNA: TGCGCCAGCAGCATTGGGACTAGCGGGGGTCTCTTAGCCAAAAACATTCAGTACTTC
J: TRBJ2-4
D: TRBD2
size: NA
V: TRBV5-1

CDR3: CAISKERGSNQPQHF
DNA: TGTGCCATCAGTAAAGAAAGGGGGAGCAATCAGCCCCAGCATTTT
J: TRBJ1-5
D: NA
size: NA
V: TRBV10-3

CDR3: CASSPGWRYNEQFF
DNA: TGTGCCAGCAGCCCCGGCTGGCGGTACAATGAGCAGTTCTTC
J: TRBJ2-1
D: NA
size: NA
V: TRBV7-9

CDR3: CASSSGTDTQYF
DNA: TGTGCCAGCAGTTCAGGCACAGATACGCAGTATTTT
J: TRBJ2-3
D: NA
size: NA
V: TRBV6-5

CDR3: CASSQLSQGASREQYF
DNA: TGCGCCAGCAGCCAACTCTCTCAGGGGGCATCTCGCGAGCAGTACTTC
J: TRBJ2-7
D: TRBD1
size: NA
V: TRBV4-1

CDR3: CASSPRGGTEAFF
DNA: TGCGCCAGCTCCCCCCGGGGTGGCACTGAAGCTTTCTTT
J: TRBJ1-1
D: NA
size: NA
V: TRBV5-1

CDR3: CASSYSGPGETQYF
DNA: TGTGCCAGCAGTTACTCTGGTCCCGGGGAGACCCAGTACTTC
J: TRBJ2-5
D: NA
size: few
V: TRBV6-5

CDR3: CASSLGTSGNEQFF
DNA: TGTGCCAGCAGCTTAGGGACTAGCGGTAATGAGCAGTTCTTC
J: TRBJ2-1
D: TRBD2
size: NA
V: TRBV7-2

CDR3: CASTGVNNSPLHF
DNA: TGTGCCAGCACAGGGGTAAATAATTCACCCCTCCACTTT
J: TRBJ1-6
D: NA
size: NA
V: TRBV27

CDR3: CASSLALAGGSTDTQYF
DNA: TGCGCCAGCAGCTTGGCACTAGCGGGAGGTTCCACAGATACGCAGTATTTT
J: TRBJ2-3
D: TRBD2
size: once
V: TRBV5-1

CDR3: CASSLATGVYTEAFF
DNA: TGTGCCAGCAGCTTAGCAACAGGGGTTTACACTGAAGCTTTCTTT
J: TRBJ1-1
D: TRBD1
size: NA
V: TRBV7-9

CDR3: CASSYMGLAGGNEQFF
DNA: TGTGCCAGCAGTTACATGGGACTAGCGGGGGGGAATGAGCAGTTCTTC
J: TRBJ2-1
D: TRBD2
size: NA
V: TRBV6-5

CDR3: CASSSTSSYNEQFF
DNA: TGTGCCAGCAGTTCGACTAGCAGTTACAATGAGCAGTTCTTC
J: TRBJ2-1
D: TRBD2
size: NA
V: TRBV27

CDR3: CASSYRLRTSGGAGELFF
DNA: TGTGCCAGCAGCTACCGTCTACGGACTAGCGGGGGGGCCGGGGAGCTGTTTTTT
J: TRBJ2-2
D: TRBD2
size: once
V: TRBV4-2

CDR3: CASSAPGQGRYEQYF
DNA: TGTGCCAGCAGCGCCCCGGGACAGGGTCGATACGAGCAGTACTTC
J: TRBJ2-7
D: TRBD1
size: NA
V: TRBV7-8

CDR3: CASSNDRDRWYEQYF
DNA: TGTGCCAGCAGCAACGACCGGGACAGATGGTACGAGCAGTACTTC
J: TRBJ2-7
D: TRBD1
size: once
V: TRBV7-9

CDR3: CASSSRGSFQTEAFF
DNA: TGTGCCAGCAGCTCGCGGGGAAGCTTTCAAACTGAAGCTTTCTTT
J: TRBJ1-1
D: NA
size: few
V: TRBV13

CDR3: CASSIHGGSEAFF
DNA: TGTGCCAGTAGTATTCATGGGGGCAGTGAAGCTTTCTTT
J: TRBJ1-1
D: NA
size: NA
V: TRBV19

CDR3: CASRGLAGGQETQYF
DNA: TGCGCCAGCAGAGGACTAGCGGGGGGACAAGAGACCCAGTACTTC
J: TRBJ2-5
D: TRBD2
size: NA
V: TRBV5-1

CDR3: CASSTGTGGEQYF
DNA: TGTGCCAGCAGCACCGGGACAGGGGGCGAGCAGTACTTC
J: TRBJ2-7
D: TRBD1
size: NA
V: TRBV7-8

CDR3: CASSLPGQGTDTQYF
DNA: TGTGCCAGCAGCTTACCGGGGCAGGGGACAGATACGCAGTATTTT
J: TRBJ2-3
D: NA
size: NA
V: TRBV5-6

CDR3: CASTRDRSTGELFF
DNA: TGTGCCAGCACCCGGGACAGGAGCACCGGGGAGCTGTTTTTT
J: TRBJ2-2
D: TRBD1
size: NA
V: TRBV25-1

CDR3: CASSRLAGGPNTQYF
DNA: TGTGCCAGCAGTCGACTAGCGGGAGGGCCGAATACGCAGTATTTT
J: TRBJ2-3
D: TRBD2
size: NA
V: TRBV7-9

CDR3: CASSEREDSYSTDTQYF
DNA: TGTGCCAGCAGTGAACGTGAGGACAGCTATAGCACAGATACGCAGTATTTT
J: TRBJ2-3
D: NA
size: once
V: TRBV2

CDR3: CASSLFPQETQYF
DNA: TGTGCCAGCAGTTTATTCCCTCAAGAGACCCAGTACTTC
J: TRBJ2-5
D: NA
size: once
V: TRBV27

CDR3: CASSSPGITSPEAFF
DNA: TGTGCCAGCAGTTCACCAGGGATAACGAGTCCCGAAGCTTTCTTT
J: TRBJ1-1
D: NA
size: few
V: TRBV28

CDR3: CASSALRDRAKGYTF
DNA: TGTGCCAGCAGCGCCCTCCGAGACAGGGCTAAGGGCTACACCTTC
J: TRBJ1-2
D: TRBD1
size: NA
V: TRBV9

CDR3: CASGGMQRGGRQYF
DNA: TGCGCCAGCGGGGGAATGCAGCGGGGGGGCCGGCAGTATTTT
J: TRBJ2-3
D: TRBD2
size: NA
V: TRBV10-2

CDR3: CASTRGSYGYTF
DNA: TGTGCCAGCACACGGGGTTCCTATGGCTACACCTTC
J: TRBJ1-2
D: NA
size: NA
V: TRBV6-5

CDR3: CASRFRKSQPQHF
DNA: TGTGCCAGCAGGTTCAGGAAATCCCAGCCCCAGCATTTT
J: TRBJ1-5
D: NA
size: NA
V: TRBV6-5

CDR3: CASSIVQRNTEAFF
DNA: TGTGCCAGTAGTATAGTACAGAGAAACACTGAAGCTTTCTTT
J: TRBJ1-1
D: NA
size: NA
V: TRBV19

CDR3: CASSEQGTHEQYF
DNA: TGTGCCAGCAGTGAACAGGGGACCCACGAGCAGTACTTC
J: TRBJ2-7
D: NA
size: NA
V: TRBV25-1